The 23 T cell receptor beta chains below all came from one sample that was sequenced in a study of regulatory T cells in long-lasting Graves disease. Building the TCR beta libraries relied on iRepertoire HTBI primers, and CDR3 regions underwent Arm-PCR. TCRdb processed the multiplex PCR reads anew with MiXCR; each CDR3 protein has one entry. The data hold roughly 400,000 distinct CDR3 sequences, with around 21% observed a single time. Time point specified: persistent/refractory GD, antithyroid drugs over 5 years with positive TRAb. There was RNA extracted from PBMCs, and the TCR library was made from it. The starting material was peripheral blood mononuclear cells (PBMCs), obtained when the disease was refractory, from a patient treated with antithyroid drugs. The receptors come from a female donor with Graves disease.

There are many counts of this clonotype. V is TRBV28 and J is TRBJ2-5; a weak D match, TRBD2 (6 bases). This CDR3 is built from 18 residues. Trimming took off 4 bases at V and 5 bases at J, with 26 bases between the two ends. The V gene's germline CDR1 is MDHEN and CDR2 SYDVKM. DNA for the CDR3: TGTGCCAGCAGTTATACCACCGCCTCGGACCCTCGGGGGGAGACCCAGTACTTC. This encodes CASSYTTASDPRGETQYF.

This clonotype was picked up many times. J is TRBJ2-5 and V is TRBV2, with a possible D match to TRBD2 (6 bases). Trimming shortened V by 3 bases and J by 3 bases, and 23 bases separated the two germline ends. The CDR3 has 18 amino acids. Germline V gene lookup returns CDR1 SNHLY and CDR2 FYNNEI. CDR3 residues: CASSEEGRMGPYEETQYF. CDR3 nucleotide sequence: TGTGCCAGCAGTGAGGAGGGTCGGATGGGCCCGTACGAAGAGACCCAGTACTTC.

A few counts support this clonotype. The gene calls are TRBV28 and TRBJ2-2; the D gene is possibly TRBD2 (6 bases). CDR1 is MDHEN, CDR2 SYDVKM, per germline. V lost 7 bases and J 2 bases, leaving 17 bases between the germline ends. The CDR3 extends over 16 amino acids. CDR3 nucleotide sequence: TGTGCCAGCACACCCGGGGGTAGCTCCAACACCGGGGAGCTGTTTTTT. Translation: CASTPGGSSNTGELFF.

This clonotype was observed a handful of times. The V call is TRBV5-1, the J call TRBJ1-2, with D perhaps matching TRBD1 (5 bases). CDR3 length: 15 amino acids. CDR1 SGHRS and CDR2 YFSETQ come from the germline V gene. V gave up 0 bases and J gave up 7 bases, with 16 bases separating them. As DNA, the CDR3 is TGCGCCAGCAGCTTGGAGGGACCCTATCTTGGTGGCTACACCTTC. Translated: CASSLEGPYLGGYTF. Together with reference TRBV5-1 and TRBJ1-2, the CDR3 gives the full variable domain: KAGVTQTPRYLIKTRGQQVTLSCSPISGHRSVSWYQQTPGQGLQFLFEYFSETQRNKGNFPGRFSGRQFSNSRSEMNVSTLELGDSALYLCASSLEGPYLGGYTFGSGTRLTVV.

This clonotype was recorded a few times. The chain recombines TRBV6-9 with TRBJ2-7, with 7 bases lining up with TRBD1. This CDR3 has 17 amino acids. Germline V lookup: CDR1 MNHGY, CDR2 SVAAGI. V gave up 3 bases and J gave up 2 bases; unmatched junction bases: 13. The CDR3 nucleotides read TGTGCCAGCAGTTACTCTCTGGACAGGCCAATAACCTACGAGCAGTACTTC. Amino acids: CASSYSLDRPITYEQYF.

The CDR3 region has the DNA TGTGCCAGCAGTTTTATTAGGGCGAGCACTGAAGCTTTCTTT. Protein: CASSFIRASTEAFF. V gene TRBV28 combines with J gene TRBJ1-1, with D unclear. Germline values: CDR1 MDHEN, CDR2 SYDVKM. V lost 3 bases, J lost 4 bases, and 12 bases lay in between. This CDR3 region has 14 residues.

The table lists this clonotype with many counts. The chain joins TRBV30 to TRBJ1-4; tentatively, D is TRBD1 (6 bases). This CDR3 is 15 amino acids long. Germline V gene sequence: CDR1 GTSNPN, CDR2 SVGIG (reference sequence). V dropped 0 bases and J dropped 5 bases, with 13 bases sitting between them. The CDR3 coding sequence is TGTGCCTGGAGTGTACTTAGGGGGTCGAATGAAAAACTGTTTTTT. Its protein product is CAWSVLRGSNEKLFF. Based on the CDR3 plus reference TRBV30 and TRBJ1-4, the full variable domain is SQTIHQWPATLVQPVGSPLSLECTVEGTSNPNLYWYRQAAGRGLQLLFYSVGIGQISSEVPQNLSASRPQDRQFILSSKKLLLSDSGFYLCAWSVLRGSNEKLFFGSGTQLSVL.

This clonotype was recorded a few times. The chain joins TRBV20-1 to TRBJ1-1; the D is unclear. Looked up from germline, CDR1 is DFQATT and CDR2 is SNEGSKA (reference sequence). The V end lost 5 bases, the J end lost 4 bases, and 14 bases lay between the germline ends. This CDR3 has 13 residues. CDR3 protein: CSAPRAGSTEAFF. For the CDR3, the DNA is TGCAGTGCTCCCCGGGCGGGGAGCACTGAAGCTTTCTTT.

CDR3 protein: CSARAPTAQGLFF. For the CDR3, the DNA is TGCAGTGCTAGAGCCCCGACAGCACAGGGACTGTTTTTT. V and J are TRBV20-1 and TRBJ1-4; D possibly corresponds to TRBD1 (6 bases). This CDR3 is built from 13 residues. Between the trimmed V and J ends, which lost 1 base and 13 bases, there was a span of 16 bases. CDR1 is DFQATT and CDR2 is SNEGSKA in the germline V gene (reference sequence).

This clonotype has just a few counts. The chain joins TRBV27 to TRBJ1-2; tentative D call: TRBD1 (5 bases). V dropped 5 bases and J dropped 4 bases, with 11 bases sitting between them. Per germline, CDR1 MNHEY and CDR2 SMNVEV (reference sequence). This CDR3 region has 13 residues. The DNA for the CDR3 is TGTGCCAGCAGTCTGGGGGATATCTATGGCTACACCTTC. Its protein is CASSLGDIYGYTF.

The gene calls are TRBV3-2 and TRBJ2-4; no DNA check was done on the table's D call, TRBD2. TRBV3-2 is a known pseudogene. This CDR3 is built from 21 residues. The CDR3 DNA reads TGTGCCAGCAGCCAAGATTACCTTACTAGCGTATTGGGGGGGGGCAAAAACATTCAGTACTTC. This encodes CASSQDYLTSVLGGGKNIQYF.

This clonotype has a handful of counts. CDR3 residues: CSAREEGPGQPQHF. The CDR3 nucleotides read TGCAGTGCTAGGGAGGAGGGCCCAGGTCAGCCCCAGCATTTT. The rearrangement links TRBV20-1 to TRBJ1-5; D unresolved. The CDR3 is 14 residues long. V was shortened by 3 bases and J by 6 bases, with 15 bases between the two germline ends. Germline-derived CDR1 and CDR2 are DFQATT and SNEGSKA (reference sequence).

This clonotype has a count of ten or more. The CDR3 DNA follows: TGTGCCAGCAGTTACCCAAAATACGAGCAGTACTTC. This gives the protein CASSYPKYEQYF. The chain combines TRBV6-5 with TRBJ2-7; D unclear. Trimming stripped 2 bases from V and 4 bases from J, with 6 bases between. The CDR3 consists of 12 residues. Per the germline V gene, CDR1 is MNHEY and CDR2 is SVGAGI.

This clonotype appeared many times. The chain joins TRBV28 to TRBJ1-1, with TRBD1 identical over 8 bases. V lost 6 bases to trimming and J lost 4 bases; unmatched junction nucleotides: 10. Germline V gives CDR1 MDHEN, CDR2 SYDVKM. The CDR3 extends over 15 amino acids. This chain's CDR3 is CASRTDQGAGTEAFF. CDR3 bases: TGTGCCAGCAGGACGGATCAGGGGGCAGGCACTGAAGCTTTCTTT.

Many counts were recorded for this clonotype. V gene TRBV11-2 combines with J gene TRBJ2-7; 8 bases are a match to TRBD1. The CDR3 runs 14 residues. Germline CDR1 SGHAT, CDR2 FQNNGV. The V and J ends lost 6 bases and 3 bases, in that order; junction bases with no gene match: 7. CDR3: CASSPPGQVYEQYF. DNA for the CDR3: TGTGCCAGCAGTCCTCCGGGACAGGTCTACGAGCAGTACTTC.

In its sample, this clonotype was seen many times. J is TRBJ1-2 and V is TRBV12-5; D perhaps matches TRBD1 (6 bases). Germline-derived CDR1 and CDR2 are LGHNT and FRNRAP. V lost 0 bases and J lost 8, with 16 bases in between. The CDR3 runs to 15 residues. The CDR3 nucleotides read TGTGCTAGTGGTTTGGTACATCACAGGGAGAGCGGCTACACCTTC. Its translation: CASGLVHHRESGYTF.

The genes are TRBV19 and TRBJ2-2; D not resolved. The V and J ends lost 3 bases and 6 bases respectively, with 17 bases between them. The CDR3 is 16 amino acids. The V gene's germline CDR1 is LNHDA and CDR2 SQIVND (reference sequence). CDR3 bases: TGTGCCAGTAGTATGGCACGGGTCATTGTATCCGGGGAGCTGTTTTTT. Translated, it gives CASSMARVIVSGELFF.

There are many counts of this clonotype. The chain carries TRBV12-3 or TRBV12-4 and TRBJ1-1, with TRBD1 as a possible D gene (5 bases). Trimming took off 6 bases at V and 5 bases at J, with 10 bases between the two ends. There are 12 residues in the CDR3. The CDR3 DNA follows: TGTGCCAGCAGATTGGAGGGGACTGAAGCTTTCTTT. Translation gives CASRLEGTEAFF.

The chain links TRBV27 to TRBJ1-3; 9 bases map to TRBD1. This CDR3 has 15 residues. J lost 1 base, V lost 5 bases, and 3 bases had no gene match. Per the germline V gene, CDR1 is MNHEY and CDR2 is SMNVEV (reference sequence). The CDR3 region is CASSKDRGSGNTIYF. The CDR3 DNA reads TGTGCCAGCAGTAAGGACAGGGGATCTGGAAACACCATATATTTT.

This clonotype was recorded many times. The rearrangement links TRBV7-2 to TRBJ1-1; D call uncertain. Germline values: CDR1 SGHTA, CDR2 FQGNSA. The CDR3 consists of 14 residues. The ends were cut back, 1 base at V and 6 bases at J, with 12 bases in the middle. CDR3 DNA sequence: TGTGCCAGCAGCTTAGTGGGCCCCGGGGCTGAAGCTTTCTTT. Translating gives CASSLVGPGAEAFF.

There are many counts of this clonotype. The rearrangement links TRBV11-2 to TRBJ1-1; 9 bases match TRBD1. Germline values: CDR1 SGHAT, CDR2 FQNNGV. The CDR3 contains 14 residues. V shed 5 bases, J shed 5 bases, and the junction held 6 bases outside the gene matches. The CDR3 bases are TGTGCCAGCAGCGCACAGGGGGCCTGGACTGAAGCTTTCTTT. Its protein is CASSAQGAWTEAFF. The full variable domain, in which reference TRBV11-2 and TRBJ1-1 provide the parts outside the CDR3, is EAGVAQSPRYKIIEKRQSVAFWCNPISGHATLYWYQQILGQGPKLLIQFQNNGVVDDSQLPKDRFSAERLKGVDSTLKIQPAKLEDSAVYLCASSAQGAWTEAFFGQGTRLTVV.

This clonotype came up many times. The CDR3 bases are TGTGCCAGCGGTCGGACTCGCTCCTACGAGCAGTACTTC. Translating it yields CASGRTRSYEQYF. The genes are TRBV2 and TRBJ2-7; weak D call: TRBD2 (5 bases). V gave up 8 bases and J gave up 0 bases, with 11 bases separating them. The CDR3 is 13 amino acids. From germline, CDR1 is SNHLY and CDR2 FYNNEI.

The chain employs TRBV11-2 and TRBJ1-1, with D possibly being TRBD1 (6 bases). The CDR3 loop spans 14 amino acids. Germline-derived CDR1 and CDR2 are SGHAT and FQNNGV. Trimming took 6 bases from V and 5 from J, leaving 16 bases between them. CDR3 sequence (DNA): TGTGCCAGCAGGACAGGACCGGCGTGGACTGAAGCTTTCTTT. Its protein product is CASRTGPAWTEAFF.